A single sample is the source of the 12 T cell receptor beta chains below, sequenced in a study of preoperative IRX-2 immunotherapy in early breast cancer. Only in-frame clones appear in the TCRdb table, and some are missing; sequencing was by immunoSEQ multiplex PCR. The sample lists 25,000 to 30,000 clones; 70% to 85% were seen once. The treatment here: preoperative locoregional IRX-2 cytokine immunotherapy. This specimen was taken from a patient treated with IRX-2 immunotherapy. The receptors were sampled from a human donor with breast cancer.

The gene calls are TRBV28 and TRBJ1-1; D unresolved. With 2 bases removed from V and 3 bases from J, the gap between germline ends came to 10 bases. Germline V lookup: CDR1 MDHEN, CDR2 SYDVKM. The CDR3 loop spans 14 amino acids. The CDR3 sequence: CASSLPGPYTEAFF. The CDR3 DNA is TGTGCCAGCAGTTTACCTGGGCCATACACTGAAGCTTTCTTT.

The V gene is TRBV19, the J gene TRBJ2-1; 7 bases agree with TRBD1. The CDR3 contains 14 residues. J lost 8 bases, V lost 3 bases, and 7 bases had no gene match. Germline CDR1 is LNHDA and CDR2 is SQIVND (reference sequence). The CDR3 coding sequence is TGTGCCAGTAGTATTCAGGGGGTACACGATGAGCAGTTCTTC. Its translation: CASSIQGVHDEQFF.

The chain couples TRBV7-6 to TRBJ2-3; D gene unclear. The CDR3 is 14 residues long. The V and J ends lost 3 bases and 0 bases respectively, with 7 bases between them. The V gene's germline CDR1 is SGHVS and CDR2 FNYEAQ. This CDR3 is CASSLQPSTDTQYF. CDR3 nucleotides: TGTGCCAGCAGCTTGCAGCCTAGCACAGATACGCAGTATTTT.

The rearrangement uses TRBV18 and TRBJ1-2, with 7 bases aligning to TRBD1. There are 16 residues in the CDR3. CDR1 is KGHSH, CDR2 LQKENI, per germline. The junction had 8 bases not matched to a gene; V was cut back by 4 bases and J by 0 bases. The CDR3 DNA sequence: TGTGCCAGCTCACTCACCGGGACAGATCCTAACTATGGCTACACCTTC. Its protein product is CASSLTGTDPNYGYTF.

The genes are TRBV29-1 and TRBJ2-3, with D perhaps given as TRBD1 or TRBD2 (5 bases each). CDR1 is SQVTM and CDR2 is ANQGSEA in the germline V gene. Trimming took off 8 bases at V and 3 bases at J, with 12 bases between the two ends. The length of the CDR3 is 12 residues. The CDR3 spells CSTGRRTDTQYF. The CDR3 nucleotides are TGCAGCACGGGGCGGAGGACAGATACGCAGTATTTT.

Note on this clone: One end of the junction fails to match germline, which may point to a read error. The CDR3 nucleotides are TGTGCCATCAGTGGCTTAGCGGGAATAACGGATACGCAGTATTTT. This translates into CAISGLAGITDTQYF. This chain joins TRBV6-8 and TRBJ2-3; the match to TRBD2 covers 8 bases. This CDR3 is 15 amino acids long. Per the germline V gene, CDR1 is MNHGY and CDR2 is SAAAGT.

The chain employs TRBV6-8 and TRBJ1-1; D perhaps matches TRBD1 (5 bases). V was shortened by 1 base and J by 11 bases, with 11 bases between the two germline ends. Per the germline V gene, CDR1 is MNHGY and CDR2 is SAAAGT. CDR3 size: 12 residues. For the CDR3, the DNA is TGTGCCAGCAGTTACTACGGACAAGGGGCTTTCTTT. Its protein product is CASSYYGQGAFF.

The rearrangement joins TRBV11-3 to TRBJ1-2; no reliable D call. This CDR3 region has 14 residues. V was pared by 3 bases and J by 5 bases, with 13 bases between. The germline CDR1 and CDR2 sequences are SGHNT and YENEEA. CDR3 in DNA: TGTGCCAGCAGCTTCGCAGGAGATAATTATGGCTACACCTTC. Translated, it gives CASSFAGDNYGYTF. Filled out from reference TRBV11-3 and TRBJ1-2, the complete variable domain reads EAGVVQSPRYKIIEKKQPVAFWCNPISGHNTLYWYLQNLGQGPELLIRYENEEAVDDSQLPKDRFSAERLKGVDSTLKIQPAELGDSAVYLCASSFAGDNYGYTFGSGTRLTVV.

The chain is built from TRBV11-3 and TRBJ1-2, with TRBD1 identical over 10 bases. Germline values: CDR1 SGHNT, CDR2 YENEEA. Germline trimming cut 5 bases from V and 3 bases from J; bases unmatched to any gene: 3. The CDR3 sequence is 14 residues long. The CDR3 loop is CASSGTGAHYGYTF. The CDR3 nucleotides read TGTGCCAGCAGCGGGACAGGGGCCCACTATGGCTACACCTTC.

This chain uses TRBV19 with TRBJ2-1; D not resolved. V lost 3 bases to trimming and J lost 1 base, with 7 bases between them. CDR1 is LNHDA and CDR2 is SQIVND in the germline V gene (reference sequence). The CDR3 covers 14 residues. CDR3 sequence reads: CASSIGYSYNEQFF. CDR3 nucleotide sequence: TGTGCCAGTAGTATCGGGTATTCCTACAATGAGCAGTTCTTC.

This CDR3 is CASSSGGLAGYTF. As DNA, the CDR3 is TGTGCCAGCAGCTCCGGTGGTCTTGCGGGCTACACCTTC. J is TRBJ1-2 and V is TRBV7-4; D gene unclear. Germline V lookup: CDR1 SGHVT, CDR2 SQSDAQ. CDR3 length equals 13 residues. V was pared by 4 bases and J by 8 bases, with 14 bases between.

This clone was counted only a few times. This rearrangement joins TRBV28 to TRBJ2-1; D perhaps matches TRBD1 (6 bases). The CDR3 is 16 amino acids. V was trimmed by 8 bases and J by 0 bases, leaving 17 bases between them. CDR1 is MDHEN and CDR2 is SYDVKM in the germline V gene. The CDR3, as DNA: TGTGCCAGCCATTCCTCGACAGGTAGCTCCTACAATGAGCAGTTCTTC. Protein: CASHSSTGSSYNEQFF.